This is a list of T cell receptor beta chains from one sample in a study of control samples from healthy donors and cancer patients. The method was immunoSEQ multiplex PCR; TCRdb's version includes in-frame clones alone and lacks a portion of them. The top ten clones hold 9.5% to 13% of a sample with around 130,000 clones, 87% of them seen once. The sequencing input was blood. The receptor set was obtained from a man aged 25 to 45 in good health. Each CDR3 is given with its conserved first and last residue. The D gene is left open where the match is weak. Some rows mark clone size as missing; the rest say once, few, many or name a class of expanded clone.

V gene	CDR3 length	J gene	D gene	clone size	CDR3 protein	CDR3 DNA
TRBV2	12	TRBJ1-3	-	-	CAGLGLRNTIYF	TGTGCCGGACTGGGACTGAGAAACACCATATATTTT
TRBV19	12	TRBJ2-1	-	-	CASSISREEQFF	TGTGCCAGTAGTATATCCCGGGAAGAGCAGTTCTTC
TRBV12-3/TRBV12-4	13	TRBJ1-2	TRBD1	-	CASNIGTGRGYTF	TGTGCCAGCAATATAGGGACAGGAAGGGGCTACACCTTC
TRBV30	13	TRBJ1-2	-	-	CAWSVRFNYGYTF	TGTGCCTGGAGTGTACGGTTTAACTATGGCTACACCTTC
TRBV4-1	17	TRBJ2-1	TRBD2	-	CASSQPTSGGQDNEQFF	TGCGCCAGCAGCCAACCGACTAGCGGGGGGCAGGACAATGAGCAGTTCTTC
TRBV15	14	TRBJ1-3	-	-	CATSRGVSGNTIYF	TGTGCCACCAGCAGAGGTGTCTCTGGAAACACCATATATTTT
TRBV7-7	16	TRBJ2-5	TRBD1	-	CASSLAPRGLGETQYF	TGTGCCAGCAGCTTAGCACCCAGGGGGCTGGGGGAGACCCAGTACTTC
TRBV30	15	TRBJ1-2	-	-	CAWSGEGLSNYGYTF	TGTGCCTGGAGTGGGGAGGGCCTTTCTAACTATGGCTACACCTTC
TRBV3-1/TRBV3-2	16	TRBJ2-3	-	-	CASSQGRQGNTDTQYF	TGTGCCAGCAGCCAAGGGCGTCAGGGCAACACAGATACGCAGTATTTT
TRBV28	17	TRBJ2-3	TRBD1	-	CASGAPGQAASTDTQYF	TGTGCCAGCGGTGCCCCGGGACAGGCTGCGAGCACAGATACGCAGTATTTT
TRBV7-2	19	TRBJ2-7	-	-	CASSLTGGPRSGGSYEQYF	TGTGCCAGCAGCTTAACCGGTGGCCCTCGGTCCGGGGGCTCCTACGAGCAGTACTTC
TRBV12-3/TRBV12-4	13	TRBJ1-6	-	-	CASNTFETSPLHF	TGTGCCAGCAACACATTCGAAACGTCTCCCCTCCACTTT
TRBV3-1/TRBV3-2	13	TRBJ2-5	-	once	CASSGENQETQYF	TGTGCCAGCAGCGGGGAGAACCAAGAGACCCAGTACTTC
TRBV20-1	11	TRBJ1-2	-	-	CSGTANYGYTF	TGCAGTGGGACAGCCAACTATGGCTACACCTTC
TRBV28	15	TRBJ2-2	-	-	CASSDPSVRTGELFF	TGTGCCAGCAGTGACCCCTCAGTGAGGACCGGGGAGCTGTTTTTT
TRBV2	13	TRBJ1-1	TRBD1	-	CASRGGRDTEAFF	TGTGCCAGCAGAGGGGGCAGGGACACTGAAGCTTTCTTT
TRBV25-1	13	TRBJ1-2	-	-	CASSDSFYVGYTF	TGTGCCAGCAGTGACAGTTTCTATGTTGGCTACACCTTC
TRBV5-1	13	TRBJ1-5	-	-	CASSLGAGDPQHF	TGCGCCAGCAGCTTGGGAGCAGGGGACCCCCAGCATTTT
TRBV3-1/TRBV3-2	14	TRBJ1-2	-	-	CASSQDQGSYGYTF	TGTGCCAGCAGCCAAGATCAGGGGAGCTATGGCTACACCTTC
TRBV12-5	13	TRBJ1-1	-	-	CASGMLGATEAFF	TGTGCTAGTGGGATGTTGGGGGCCACTGAAGCTTTCTTT
TRBV2	13	TRBJ2-1	-	-	CASSESSYNEQFF	TGTGCCAGCAGTGAAAGCTCCTACAATGAGCAGTTCTTC
TRBV7-9	12	TRBJ1-2	-	-	CASSFTRSGYTF	TGTGCCAGCAGCTTCACCAGGAGTGGCTACACCTTC
TRBV12-3/TRBV12-4	13	TRBJ1-5	-	-	CASSGLDGQPQHF	TGTGCCAGCAGCGGACTCGACGGACAGCCCCAGCATTTT
TRBV9	17	TRBJ1-6	TRBD1	-	CASSARPRDSYNSPLHF	TGTGCCAGCAGCGCCAGACCGCGGGACAGCTATAATTCACCCCTCCACTTT
TRBV20-1	13	TRBJ1-2	-	-	CSASRGATYGYTF	TGCAGTGCTAGTCGAGGGGCCACCTATGGCTACACCTTC
TRBV24-1	16	TRBJ1-5	-	once	CATRRAPFGSNQPQHF	TGTGCCACCCGACGGGCGCCTTTCGGAAGCAATCAGCCCCAGCATTTT
TRBV3-1/TRBV3-2	12	TRBJ2-7	-	-	CASSQEGREQYF	TGTGCCAGCAGCCAAGAAGGCCGTGAGCAGTACTTC
TRBV19	13	TRBJ1-1	TRBD1	-	CASGRDSYTEAFF	TGTGCCAGTGGGAGGGACAGTTACACTGAAGCTTTCTTT